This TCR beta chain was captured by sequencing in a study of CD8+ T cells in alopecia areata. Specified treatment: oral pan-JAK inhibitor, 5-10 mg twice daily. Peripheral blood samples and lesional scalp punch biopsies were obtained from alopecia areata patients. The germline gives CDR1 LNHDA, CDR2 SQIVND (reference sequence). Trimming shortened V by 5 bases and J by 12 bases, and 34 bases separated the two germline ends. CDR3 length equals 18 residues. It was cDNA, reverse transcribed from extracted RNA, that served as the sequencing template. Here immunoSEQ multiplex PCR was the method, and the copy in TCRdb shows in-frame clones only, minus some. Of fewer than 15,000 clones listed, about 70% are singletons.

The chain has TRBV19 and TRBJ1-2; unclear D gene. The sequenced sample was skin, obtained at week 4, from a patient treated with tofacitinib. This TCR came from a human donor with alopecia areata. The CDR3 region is CASSSALSVFGSSPGNTF. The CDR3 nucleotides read TGTGCCAGTAGTTCCGCGCTCTCGGTTTTCGGCTCAAGCCCTGGGAACACCTTC.